This record looks at one T cell receptor beta chain sequence and its context. The antigen this receptor binds is unknown. No clone much larger than this one lies a single base away; base qualities are absent. This sample was taken from a study of T cell repertoires in chronic hepatitis B (dated by TCRdb to about 2019). The germline V and J ends show losses of 1 base and 7 bases respectively, and no gene match explains 3 bases of the junction. From the cysteine up to the phenylalanine, the CDR3 has a length of 13 residues. Solely the CDR3 DNA is kept, with 39 bases framed from the first base. CDR1 and CDR2 (SGHVS, FNYEAQ) derive from the germline V gene. Receptors were amplified or captured by the immunoSEQ multiplex PCR assay. Here the immuneACCESS table is served through TCRdb, limited to in-frame sequences with V and J called. Missing clones are a known gap in these copies; in checked studies unresolved V genes cover under half, and the rest lacks a known reason. In all, the sample holds roughly 560 clones, and 78% of those were seen once. Clones ranked in the top ten supply roughly a sixth of the sample.

This TCR was sampled from a human donor with chronic hepatitis B virus infection. This chain is built from TRBV7-6 and TRBJ2-7; 8 bases in between match TRBD1. The sequencing sample was made of total CD8+ T cells from PBMCs. Here is the DNA: TGTGCCAGCAGCTTAGGACAGGGGTGGGAGCAGTACTTC. This is translated as CASSLGQGWEQYF.